The present entry profiles one T cell receptor (beta chain) with its context. This specimen belongs to a study of blood T cell repertoires in COVID-19. Study overall: COVID-19 samples collected from the United States, Italy and Spain covered acute and convalescent phases. In each case, the material was cDNA or gDNA derived from T cells, B-cell-depleted T cells, or PBMCs.

During active infection, Seattle patients enrolled and were then monitored through disease. In the study's own analysis: Estimates of nucleated cell counts were drawn from the amplification of reference gene primers. Produced via immunoSEQ multiplex PCR; TCRdb's table is partial and in-frame only. D and trimming come from the DNA, and the V and J calls and clone size come from that table. The repertoire holds 200,000 to 250,000 clones, with 75% to 85% as singletons. The sample consisted of peripheral blood. This receptor was taken from a man between 45 and 60 years old with COVID-19, enrolled during active disease.

CDR3 residues: CASSLRSGVYGYTF. As DNA, the CDR3 is TGTGCCAGCAGCTTAAGATCAGGGGTGTATGGCTACACCTTC. This sequence joins TRBV7-9 and TRBJ1-2; tentative D call: TRBD1 (6 bases). The V and J ends lost 2 bases and 5 bases respectively, with 12 bases between them. The CDR3 extends over 14 amino acids. Germline loops: CDR1 SEHNR, CDR2 FQNEAQ (reference sequence).